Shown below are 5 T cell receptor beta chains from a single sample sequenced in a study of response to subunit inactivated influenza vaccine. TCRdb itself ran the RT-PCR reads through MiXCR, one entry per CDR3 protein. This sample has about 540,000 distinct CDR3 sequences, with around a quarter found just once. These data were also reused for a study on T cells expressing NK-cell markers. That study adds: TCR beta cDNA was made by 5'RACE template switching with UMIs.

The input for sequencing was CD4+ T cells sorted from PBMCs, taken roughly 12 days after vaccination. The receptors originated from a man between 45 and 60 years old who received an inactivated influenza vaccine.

The CDR3 coding sequence is TGTGCCAGCAGCACCCGCAGGGACACTAAACAAGAGACCCAGTACTTC. Translated, it gives CASSTRRDTKQETQYF. The genes are TRBV21-1 and TRBJ2-5; TRBD1, the table's D call, lacks a check against the DNA. TRBV21-1 is an annotated pseudogene. The CDR3 is 16 amino acids.

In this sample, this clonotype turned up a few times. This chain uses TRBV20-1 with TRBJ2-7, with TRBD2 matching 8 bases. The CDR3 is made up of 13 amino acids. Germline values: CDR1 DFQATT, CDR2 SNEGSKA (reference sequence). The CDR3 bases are TGCAGCCCGCGGGGGGACCTCTCCTACGAGCAGTACTTC. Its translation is CSPRGDLSYEQYF.

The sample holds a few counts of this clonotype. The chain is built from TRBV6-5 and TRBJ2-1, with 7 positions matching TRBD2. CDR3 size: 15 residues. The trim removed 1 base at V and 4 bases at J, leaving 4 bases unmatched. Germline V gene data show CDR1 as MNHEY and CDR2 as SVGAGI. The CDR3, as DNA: TGTGCCAGCAGTTACTTCGGCGGGGGATACAATGAGCAGTTCTTC. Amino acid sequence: CASSYFGGGYNEQFF.

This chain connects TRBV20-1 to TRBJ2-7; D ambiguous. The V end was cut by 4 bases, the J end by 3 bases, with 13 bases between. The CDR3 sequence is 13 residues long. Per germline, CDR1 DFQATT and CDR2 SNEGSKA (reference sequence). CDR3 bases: TGCAGTGCTATCCGGGCCTGGGGCTACGAGCAGTACTTC. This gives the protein CSAIRAWGYEQYF.

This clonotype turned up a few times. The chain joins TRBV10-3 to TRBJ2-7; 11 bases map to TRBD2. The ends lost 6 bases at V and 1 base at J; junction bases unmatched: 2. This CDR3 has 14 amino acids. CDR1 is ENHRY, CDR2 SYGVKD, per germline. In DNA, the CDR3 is TGTGCCATCAGCGGGACTAGCGGTTCCTACGAGCAGTACTTC. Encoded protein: CAISGTSGSYEQYF.